A selection of T cell receptor beta chains follows, all from one sample in a study of PD-1 blockade in mismatch repair-deficient tumors. This table comes from immunoSEQ multiplex PCR, and its TCRdb copy is limited to in-frame clones, with some not included. The sample yields 77,000 or so clones, roughly 80% seen once. The material was peripheral blood, obtained 44 weeks after starting pembrolizumab. These receptors all stem from an adult with mismatch repair-deficient cancer. CDR3s include the opening cysteine and the closing phenylalanine or tryptophan. Each record gives: CDR3 DNA, CDR3 protein, V gene, D gene, clone size, J gene. A D gene is named only where the DNA matches it firmly. Size is stated for part of the rows, as once, few or many counts, or as a class when the clone is expanded.

TGTGCCAGCAGCGTAAACGTCGGGGGTTCCGGGGAGCTGTTTTTT,CASSVNVGGSGELFF,TRBV11-2,NA,NA,TRBJ2-2
TGTGCCAGCAGCGTATCGGGGACAGGGGATGACTATGGCTACACCTTC,CASSVSGTGDDYGYTF,TRBV9,TRBD1,NA,TRBJ1-2
TGCGCCAGCAGCGCGGGAACTAGCGGGTTCTCCTACGAGCAGTACTTC,CASSAGTSGFSYEQYF,TRBV5-1,TRBD2,NA,TRBJ2-7
TGTGCCAGCAGCTTAGCAGTGGTGAGCAATCAGCCCCAGCATTTT,CASSLAVVSNQPQHF,TRBV5-6,NA,few,TRBJ1-5
TGTGCCAGCAGCTTAGGACAGCTGAACACTGAAGCTTTCTTT,CASSLGQLNTEAFF,TRBV11-1,NA,NA,TRBJ1-1
TGTGCCAGCAGTACTAGCGGGAGGAGATCCTACGAGCAGTACTTC,CASSTSGRRSYEQYF,TRBV27,TRBD2,NA,TRBJ2-7
TGTGCCAGCAGTTTATCGATAAGGGGGAATGAGCAGTTCTTC,CASSLSIRGNEQFF,TRBV27,NA,NA,TRBJ2-1
TGTGCCAGCAGTAATCGAGCAGGGGGGAATGAAAAACTGTTTTTT,CASSNRAGGNEKLFF,TRBV6-1,TRBD1,NA,TRBJ1-4
TGTGCCAGCCGACTAGTTGGTACAGATACGCAGTATTTT,CASRLVGTDTQYF,TRBV6-1,NA,NA,TRBJ2-3
TGTGCCAGCCAGGAGCGGGGGCGAGAGACCCAGTACTTC,CASQERGRETQYF,TRBV6-1,TRBD2,NA,TRBJ2-5
TGTGCCAGCTCACCACCTCAGGGTTCCTACGAGCAGTACTTC,CASSPPQGSYEQYF,TRBV18,NA,NA,TRBJ2-7
TGTGCCAGCAGCCCCCTAAACTCCTATGGCTACACCTTC,CASSPLNSYGYTF,TRBV5-8,NA,NA,TRBJ1-2
TGCGCCAGCAGCCAAGGGGCGAAGGCCAGGGAGACCCAGTACTTC,CASSQGAKARETQYF,TRBV4-1,NA,NA,TRBJ2-5
TGTGCCAGCAGCTTGGGGCTAGCGGGCACCGGGGAGCTGTTTTTT,CASSLGLAGTGELFF,TRBV7-2,TRBD2,NA,TRBJ2-2
TGCGCCAGCAGCCAAGATCGGGAAGAGACCCAGTACTTC,CASSQDREETQYF,TRBV4-1,NA,NA,TRBJ2-5
TGTGCCAGCAGCGTAGCGGCTAGCACAGATACGCAGTATTTT,CASSVAASTDTQYF,TRBV9,NA,NA,TRBJ2-3
TGTGCCAGTACCCCGGACAGGACAGGCTATGGCTACACCTTC,CASTPDRTGYGYTF,TRBV19,TRBD1,few,TRBJ1-2
TGTGCCAGCAGTCCCGCGGCAGGGAGGTACGAGCAGTACTTC,CASSPAAGRYEQYF,TRBV2,NA,NA,TRBJ2-7
TGTGCCAGCAGAGGGGGGGCGGCTGGCTACACCTTC,CASRGGAAGYTF,TRBV6-6,NA,many,TRBJ1-2
TGTGCCAGCAGTTACGAGCGGGAATTGTACAATGAGCAGTTCTTC,CASSYERELYNEQFF,TRBV6-5,TRBD2,few,TRBJ2-1
TGTGCCAGCAGCCAAGATGAGGGGGGAGGAAACACCATATATTTT,CASSQDEGGGNTIYF,TRBV7-9,NA,many,TRBJ1-3
TGTGCCAGCTCACCACCGCGGGGCGACTACAAAAACATTCAGTACTTC,CASSPPRGDYKNIQYF,TRBV18,NA,NA,TRBJ2-4
TGTGCCAGCAGCCTGGGACTAGCGGGAGATGAGCAGTTCTTC,CASSLGLAGDEQFF,TRBV13,TRBD2,NA,TRBJ2-1
TGTGCCAGCAGTTTCGGGACAGGCACCGGGGAGCTGTTTTTT,CASSFGTGTGELFF,TRBV6-5,TRBD1,NA,TRBJ2-2
TGTGCCAGCAGTTACTCGACAGCGGGCCCCCAGCATTTT,CASSYSTAGPQHF,TRBV6-6,NA,NA,TRBJ1-5
TGCAGTGCTACAGGGTACAATGAGCAGTTCTTC,CSATGYNEQFF,TRBV20-1,NA,NA,TRBJ2-1
TGTGCCAGCAGCTTAGTTGGGGAGACCCAGTACTTC,CASSLVGETQYF,TRBV11-3,NA,NA,TRBJ2-5
TGTGCCAGCAGCTTGACAGGGGGAATAACAGATACGCAGTATTTT,CASSLTGGITDTQYF,TRBV5-4,TRBD1,NA,TRBJ2-3
TGCAGCGTGATGGGACTAGCCTCCTACGAGCAGTACTTC,CSVMGLASYEQYF,TRBV29-1,TRBD2,NA,TRBJ2-7
TGTGCCAGCAGCGTAACTAGGAGCACTGAAGCTTTCTTT,CASSVTRSTEAFF,TRBV9,NA,NA,TRBJ1-1
TGTGCCAGACCTGGGCAGTTCTTC,CARPGQFF,TRBV6-6,NA,NA,TRBJ2-1
TGTGCCAGCAGCTTAGAATCCTGGCGGAACTACAATGAGCAGTTCTTC,CASSLESWRNYNEQFF,TRBV11-3,NA,NA,TRBJ2-1
TGTGCTAGTGGTTTCCTGTCCTCCCAACCGCAGTACTTC,CASGFLSSQPQYF,TRBV12-5,NA,NA,TRBJ2-7
TGTGCCAGCAGCGTAGGGGTAGGGACAGTGCTCTCCTACGAGCAGTACTTC,CASSVGVGTVLSYEQYF,TRBV9,TRBD1,NA,TRBJ2-7
TGTGCCAGCAGCTCTGGATTGAGACAGGGGGCAAACTATGGCTACACCTTC,CASSSGLRQGANYGYTF,TRBV5-4,TRBD1,NA,TRBJ1-2
TGTGCCAGCAGCGTTGGAGGACCCGCTTTCTTT,CASSVGGPAFF,TRBV7-9,NA,NA,TRBJ1-1
TGTGCCACCAGCAGGGGAGGGTTGGATGGCTACACCTTC,CATSRGGLDGYTF,TRBV15,NA,NA,TRBJ1-2
TGTGCCAGCAGCCTACCCAGTCAGCCCCAGCATTTT,CASSLPSQPQHF,TRBV28,NA,NA,TRBJ1-5
TGTGCCTGGAGTGCGGTCCTAACAGGAGGGTTTTGGAATGAGCAGTTCTTC,CAWSAVLTGGFWNEQFF,TRBV30,NA,NA,TRBJ2-1
TGTGCCAGCAGCCCCCGGACACTAGCGGGAGGGGGTGAGCAGTTCTTC,CASSPRTLAGGGEQFF,TRBV7-9,TRBD2,NA,TRBJ2-1
TGTGCCAGCAGCTTACTAGCGGCAGATACGCAGTATTTT,CASSLLAADTQYF,TRBV5-4,TRBD2,once,TRBJ2-3
TGTGCCAGCAGCGGCGGGACTAGCGTGCAGACCCAGTACTTC,CASSGGTSVQTQYF,TRBV5-8,TRBD2,NA,TRBJ2-5
TGCGCCAGCAGCCCCCAGGGGCTAGCGGGATCCACCTCCGAGCAGTACTTC,CASSPQGLAGSTSEQYF,TRBV4-1,TRBD2,NA,TRBJ2-7
TGTGCCAGCAGCGTCCAGGGGACCGCTGGAAACACCATATATTTT,CASSVQGTAGNTIYF,TRBV11-3,NA,NA,TRBJ1-3
TGTGCAGTGCGGGCCATAAGGGACGGGGAGCTGTTTTTT,CAVRAIRDGELFF,TRBV6-7,NA,NA,TRBJ2-2
TGTGCCAGCAGTGACTCGGCAGGGGGCGCAGATACGCAGTATTTT,CASSDSAGGADTQYF,TRBV6-4,TRBD1,NA,TRBJ2-3
TGCGCCAGCAGTGAGGCGAGGGCCGGGGAGCTGTTTTTT,CASSEARAGELFF,TRBV10-2,NA,NA,TRBJ2-2